These 5 T cell receptor beta chains were sequenced from one sample in a study of response to subunit inactivated influenza vaccine. TCRdb re-called the RT-PCR reads with MiXCR, one entry per CDR3 protein. Found here are some 640,000 distinct CDR3 sequences, about 15% of them singletons; the top ten hold less than 7%. The specimen was PBMCs from blood, collected around 15 days before vaccination. The receptors stem from a man aged 45-65 years who received an inactivated influenza vaccine.

This clonotype has just a few counts. The chain links TRBV12-3 or TRBV12-4 to TRBJ2-7; D may be TRBD1 (8 bases). Trimming took 6 bases from V and 7 from J, leaving 16 bases between them. This CDR3 contains 13 residues. CDR3 protein: CASSPIQGGEQYF. The CDR3 region has the DNA TGTGCCAGCAGCCCTATACAGGGGGGGGAGCAGTACTTC.

This clonotype was found many times. The rearrangement joins TRBV7-9 to TRBJ1-3; D remains unclear. V was trimmed by 0 bases and J by 5 bases, leaving 14 bases between them. Germline V gene sequence: CDR1 SEHNR, CDR2 FQNEAQ (reference sequence). This CDR3 contains 16 residues. The CDR3 region is CASSLARRSRRNTIYF. The CDR3 bases are TGTGCCAGCAGCTTAGCGCGGCGGAGTCGACGAAACACCATATATTTT.

This clonotype was seen a handful of times. This chain links TRBV6-5 with TRBJ2-6, with D unclear. Germline CDR1 MNHEY, CDR2 SVGAGI. This CDR3 contains 15 residues. The V end lost 0 bases, the J end lost 4 bases, and 7 bases lay between the germline ends. The CDR3 sequence: CASSYSLSGANVLTF. CDR3 sequence (DNA): TGTGCCAGCAGTTACTCGTTGAGCGGGGCCAACGTCCTGACTTTC.

The gene calls are TRBV6-4 and TRBJ2-5; no clear D gene. V shed 7 bases and J shed 5 bases, with 8 bases lying between them. The CDR3 is 11 residues long. In germline, CDR1 is MRHNA, CDR2 SNTAGT. CDR3 nucleotides: TGTGCCAGCAATAAGGAGGAGACCCAGTACTTC. This sequence encodes CASNKEETQYF.

This clonotype has a count of ten or more. The J gene is TRBJ2-2, the V gene TRBV4-2; either TRBD1 or TRBD2 may supply D (5 bases each). The CDR3 covers 16 residues. V was trimmed by 1 base and J by 7 bases, leaving 16 bases between them. Per germline, CDR1 LGHNA and CDR2 YNFKEQ. In DNA, the CDR3 is TGTGCCAGCAGCCAAGGCTCTGGGGGAACGGGCGGGGAGCTGTTTTTT. This translates into CASSQGSGGTGGELFF.